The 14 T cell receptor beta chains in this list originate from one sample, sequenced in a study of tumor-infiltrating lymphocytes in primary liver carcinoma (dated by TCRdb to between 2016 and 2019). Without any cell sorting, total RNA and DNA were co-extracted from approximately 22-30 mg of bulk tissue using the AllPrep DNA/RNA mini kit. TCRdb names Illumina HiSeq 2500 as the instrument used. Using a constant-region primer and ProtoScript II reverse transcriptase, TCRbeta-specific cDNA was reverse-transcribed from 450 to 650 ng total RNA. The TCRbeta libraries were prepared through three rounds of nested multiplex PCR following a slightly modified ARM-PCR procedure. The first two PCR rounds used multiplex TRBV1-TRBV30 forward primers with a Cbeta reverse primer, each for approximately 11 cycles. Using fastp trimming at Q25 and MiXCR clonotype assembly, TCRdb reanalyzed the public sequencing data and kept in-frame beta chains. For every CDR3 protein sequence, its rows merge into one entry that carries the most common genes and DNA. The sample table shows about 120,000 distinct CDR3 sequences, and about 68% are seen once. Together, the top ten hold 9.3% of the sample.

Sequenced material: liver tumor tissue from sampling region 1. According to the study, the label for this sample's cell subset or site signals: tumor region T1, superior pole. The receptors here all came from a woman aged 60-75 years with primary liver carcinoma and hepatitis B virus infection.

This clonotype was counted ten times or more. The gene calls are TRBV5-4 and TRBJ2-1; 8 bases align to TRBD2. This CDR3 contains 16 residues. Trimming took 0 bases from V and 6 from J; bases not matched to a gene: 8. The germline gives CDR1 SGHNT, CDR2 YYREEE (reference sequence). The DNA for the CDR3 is TGTGCCAGCAGCTTGGCCCGAGCGGGAGTAAGCAATGAGCAGTTCTTC. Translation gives CASSLARAGVSNEQFF. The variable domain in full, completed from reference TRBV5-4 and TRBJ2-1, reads ETGVTQSPTHLIKTRGQQVTLRCSSQSGHNTVSWYQQALGQGPQFIFQYYREEENGRGNFPPRFSGLQFPNYSSELNVNALELDDSALYLCASSLARAGVSNEQFFGPGTRLTVL.

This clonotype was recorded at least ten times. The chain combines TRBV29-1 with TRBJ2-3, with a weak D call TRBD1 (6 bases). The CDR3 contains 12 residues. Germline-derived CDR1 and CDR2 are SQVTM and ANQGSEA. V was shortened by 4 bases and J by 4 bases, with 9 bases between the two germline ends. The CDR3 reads CSVVKGADTQYF. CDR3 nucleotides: TGCAGCGTTGTAAAGGGGGCAGATACGCAGTATTTT.

CDR3 DNA sequence: TGTGCCAGCAGCTTGTGGGGGGGCGACGATTCACCCCTCCACTTT. Residues: CASSLWGGDDSPLHF. The chain links TRBV5-5 to TRBJ1-6; D perhaps matches TRBD1 (6 bases). The CDR3 spans 15 residues. The V gene's germline CDR1 is SGHKS and CDR2 YYEKEE (reference sequence). V shed 1 base and J shed 8 bases, with 13 bases lying between them.

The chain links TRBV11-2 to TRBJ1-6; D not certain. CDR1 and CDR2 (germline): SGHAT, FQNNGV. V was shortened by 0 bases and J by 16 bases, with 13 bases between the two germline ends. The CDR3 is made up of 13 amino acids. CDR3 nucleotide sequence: TGTGCCAGCAGCTTAGATAGGACTGGGGAGCTCCACTTT. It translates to CASSLDRTGELHF.

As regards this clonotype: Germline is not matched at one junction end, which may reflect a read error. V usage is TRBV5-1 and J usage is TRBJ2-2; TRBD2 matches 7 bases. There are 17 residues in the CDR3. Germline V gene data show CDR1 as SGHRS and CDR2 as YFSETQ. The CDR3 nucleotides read TGTGCCAGCAGCTCGTCCTCTAGCGGCCGGAACACCGGGGAGCCGTTTTTT. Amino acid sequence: CASSSSSSGRNTGEPFF.

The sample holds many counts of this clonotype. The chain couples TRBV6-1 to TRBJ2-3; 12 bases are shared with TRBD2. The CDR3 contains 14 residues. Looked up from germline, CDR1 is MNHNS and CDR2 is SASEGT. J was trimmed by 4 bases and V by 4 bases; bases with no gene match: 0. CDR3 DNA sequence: TGTGCCAGCAGTGGACTAGCGGGAGCAGATACGCAGTATTTT. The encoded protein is CASSGLAGADTQYF.

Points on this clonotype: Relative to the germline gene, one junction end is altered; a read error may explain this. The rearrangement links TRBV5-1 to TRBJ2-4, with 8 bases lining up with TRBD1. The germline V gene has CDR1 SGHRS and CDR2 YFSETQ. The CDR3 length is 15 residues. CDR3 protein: CASSPSTGGRNIQCF. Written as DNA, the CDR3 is TGCGCCAGCAGCCCTAGTACAGGGGGGCGAAACATTCAGTGCTTC.

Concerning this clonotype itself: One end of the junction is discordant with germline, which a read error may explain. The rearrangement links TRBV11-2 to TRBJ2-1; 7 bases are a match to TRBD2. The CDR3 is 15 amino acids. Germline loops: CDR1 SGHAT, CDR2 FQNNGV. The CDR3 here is CASSFWGRAYSEQFF. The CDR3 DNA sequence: TGTGCCAGCAGCTTCTGGGGGAGGGCCTACAGTGAGCAGTTCTTT.

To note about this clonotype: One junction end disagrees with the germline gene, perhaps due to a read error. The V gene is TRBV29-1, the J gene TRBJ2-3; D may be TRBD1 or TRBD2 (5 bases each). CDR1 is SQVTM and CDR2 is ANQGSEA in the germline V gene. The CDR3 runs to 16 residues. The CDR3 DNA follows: TGCAACGTTGAAGGGGCTCCGGGACGACCCACAGATGCGCAGTATTTT. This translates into CNVEGAPGRPTDAQYF.

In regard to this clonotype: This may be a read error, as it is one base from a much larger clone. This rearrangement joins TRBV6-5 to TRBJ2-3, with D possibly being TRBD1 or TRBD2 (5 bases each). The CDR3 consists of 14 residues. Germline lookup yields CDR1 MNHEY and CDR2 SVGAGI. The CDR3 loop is CVSSPRDPRDTQYF. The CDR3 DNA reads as TGTGTCAGCAGTCCCCGGGACCCTAGAGATACGCAGTATTTT.

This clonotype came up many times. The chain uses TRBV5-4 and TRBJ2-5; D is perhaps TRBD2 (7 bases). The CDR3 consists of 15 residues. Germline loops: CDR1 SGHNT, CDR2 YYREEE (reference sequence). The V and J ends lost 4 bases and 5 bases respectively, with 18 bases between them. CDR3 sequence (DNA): TGTGCCAGCAGCCCGGGGGGCGGGAATGGTGAGACCCAGTACTTC. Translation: CASSPGGGNGETQYF. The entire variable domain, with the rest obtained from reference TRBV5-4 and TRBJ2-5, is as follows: ETGVTQSPTHLIKTRGQQVTLRCSSQSGHNTVSWYQQALGQGPQFIFQYYREEENGRGNFPPRFSGLQFPNYSSELNVNALELDDSALYLCASSPGGGNGETQYFGPGTRLLVL.

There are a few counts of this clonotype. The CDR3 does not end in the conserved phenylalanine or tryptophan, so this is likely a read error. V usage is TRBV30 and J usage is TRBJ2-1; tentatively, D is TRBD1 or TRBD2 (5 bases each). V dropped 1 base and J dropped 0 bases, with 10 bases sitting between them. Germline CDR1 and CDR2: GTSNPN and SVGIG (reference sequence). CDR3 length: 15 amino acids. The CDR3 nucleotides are TGTGCCTGGAGTGGAGGGGATTCCTCCTACAATGAGCAGTTCCTC. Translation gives CAWSGGDSSYNEQFL.

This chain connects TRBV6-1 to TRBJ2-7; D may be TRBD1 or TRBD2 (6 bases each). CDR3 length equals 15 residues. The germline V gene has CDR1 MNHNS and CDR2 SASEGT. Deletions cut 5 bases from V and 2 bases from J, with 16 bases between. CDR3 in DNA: TGTGCCAGCAGTCTTGACAAGGGGGGAGCCTACGAGCAGTACTTC. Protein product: CASSLDKGGAYEQYF.

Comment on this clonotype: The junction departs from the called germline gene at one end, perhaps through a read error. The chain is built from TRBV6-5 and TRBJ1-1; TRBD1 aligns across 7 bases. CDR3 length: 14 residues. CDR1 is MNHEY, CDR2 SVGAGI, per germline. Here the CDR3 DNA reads TGTGCCAGCTGTTACTTCGGAGGGGGCACTGGAGCTTTCTTT. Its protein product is CASCYFGGGTGAFF.